This T cell receptor (beta chain) comes out of a study of beta chain features in type 1 diabetes. Study results and limitations: VDJ junctions from type 1 diabetes patients carried fewer insertions and larger deletions.

The CDR3 contains 16 residues. V was clipped by 5 bases and J by 8 bases, with 24 bases between them. Per germline, CDR1 SGHTA and CDR2 FQGNSA. The authors reverse transcribed all of the isolated RNA, so sequencing captured expressed TCRB transcripts. Sequencing was performed with immunoSEQ multiplex PCR; in TCRdb, only in-frame clones are kept and a portion is missing. The repertoire holds about 620,000 clones, around 15% seen once, with roughly 0.098% in the top ten. This clone has just a few counts. Its specificity is not known. The clonotype comes from a young man in good health. The chain carries TRBV7-2 and TRBJ1-2; perhaps TRBD1 as D (5 bases). Sequenced input: naive CD4+ T cells from blood. The CDR3 protein is CASSPGGSDLRGGYTF. CDR3 DNA: TGTGCCAGCAGCCCTGGGGGATCGGACCTGCGTGGGGGCTACACCTTC.